The 24 T cell receptor beta chains reported below all come from one sample, sequenced in a study of control samples from healthy donors and cancer patients. Using immunoSEQ multiplex PCR, the repertoire was profiled, and TCRdb retains in-frame clones only, with some absent. The sample shows about 51,000 clones, 88% of them seen only once. The sample consisted of PBMCs. Receptors were obtained from a man aged 50 to 59 with head and neck cancer.

The chain joins TRBV3-1 (or the pseudogene TRBV3-2) to TRBJ2-7; D is unclear. V was shortened by 1 base and J by 6 bases, with 13 bases between the two germline ends. The CDR3 totals 14 residues. Germline CDR1 is LGHDT and CDR2 is YNNKEL (reference sequence). In DNA, the CDR3 is TGTGCCAGCAGCCAAGTCTCGTCGCGTCGCGAGCAGTACTTC. Amino acid sequence: CASSQVSSRREQYF.

The chain is built from TRBV11-2 and TRBJ1-3; D gene unclear. The germline V gene has CDR1 SGHAT and CDR2 FQNNGV. The V end was cut by 3 bases, the J end by 3 bases, with 9 bases between. CDR3 length: 14 amino acids. The CDR3 DNA sequence: TGTGCCAGCAGCTTGAGTCCTCTTGGAAACACCATATATTTT. Translated, it gives CASSLSPLGNTIYF.

The CDR3 DNA follows: TGTGCCAGCAGTGAAAGGACTAGCTCCTACAATGAGCAGTTCTTC. Encoded protein: CASSERTSSYNEQFF. The chain joins TRBV2 to TRBJ2-1, with TRBD2 matching 7 bases. CDR1 and CDR2 (germline): SNHLY, FYNNEI. V dropped 2 bases and J dropped 0; count of bases not matched to a gene: 1. The CDR3 totals 15 residues.

The rearrangement links TRBV3-1 (or the pseudogene TRBV3-2) to TRBJ1-1; D perhaps matches TRBD1 (6 bases). This CDR3 spans 14 amino acids. From germline, CDR1 is LGHDT and CDR2 YNNKEL (reference sequence). V lost 4 bases to trimming and J lost 5 bases, with 14 bases between them. CDR3 protein: CASSRQDRRTEAFF. The DNA of the CDR3 is TGTGCCAGCAGCCGTCAAGACAGGAGGACTGAAGCTTTCTTT.

The chain carries TRBV6-5 and TRBJ1-1; no clear D gene. Germline CDR1 reads MNHEY; CDR2 reads SVGAGI. The CDR3 totals 15 residues. V was cut by 0 bases and J by 5 bases, with 13 bases left in between. DNA of the CDR3: TGTGCCAGCAGTTACTCAAAGTGGGGAGGGACTGAAGCTTTCTTT. It translates to CASSYSKWGGTEAFF.

The rearrangement uses TRBV6-2 or TRBV6-3 and TRBJ1-5; TRBD1 matches 9 bases. CDR3 length: 16 residues. In germline, CDR1 is MNHEY, CDR2 SVGEGT. V lost 4 bases, J lost 5 bases, and 9 bases stayed unmatched. CDR3 in amino acids: CASSSHTGGGDQPQHF. CDR3 in DNA: TGTGCCAGCAGTTCCCACACAGGGGGCGGGGATCAGCCCCAGCATTTT.

The V gene is TRBV3-1 (or the pseudogene TRBV3-2), the J gene TRBJ2-6; D is undetermined. The V end was cut by 1 base, the J end by 0 bases, with 7 bases between. This CDR3 has 16 amino acids. Germline values: CDR1 LGHDT, CDR2 YNNKEL (reference sequence). The CDR3 sequence: CASSQGVSSGANVLTF. The CDR3 nucleotides read TGTGCCAGCAGCCAAGGGGTCAGCTCTGGGGCCAACGTCCTGACTTTC.

This rearrangement joins TRBV5-1 to TRBJ1-1, with a possible D match to TRBD1 (5 bases). The CDR3 is 15 amino acids. V lost 0 bases and J 4 bases, leaving 13 bases between the germline ends. Germline loops: CDR1 SGHRS, CDR2 YFSETQ. CDR3 region: CASSLDQGLGTEAFF. CDR3 nucleotides: TGCGCCAGCAGCTTGGATCAGGGTTTAGGCACTGAAGCTTTCTTT.

V and J are TRBV18 and TRBJ2-3; D unresolved. This CDR3 is 16 amino acids long. Germline CDR1 reads KGHSH; CDR2 reads LQKENI. V shed 4 bases and J shed 5 bases, with 19 bases lying between them. This CDR3 reads CASSRYRATEGDTQYF. The CDR3 nucleotides read TGTGCCAGCTCACGCTATCGTGCGACCGAAGGAGATACGCAGTATTTT.

V is TRBV6-4 and J is TRBJ2-3; 7 bases line up with TRBD1. Germline V gives CDR1 MRHNA, CDR2 SNTAGT. The CDR3 runs to 15 residues. The V and J ends lost 6 bases and 1 base, in that order; junction bases with no gene match: 7. Here the CDR3 reads CASRDRVSGTDTQYF. The CDR3 DNA is TGTGCCAGCAGAGACAGGGTATCGGGCACAGATACGCAGTATTTT.

The chain couples TRBV30 to TRBJ1-6; D perhaps matches TRBD1 (5 bases). The germline V and J ends were trimmed by 0 bases and 7 bases, with 10 bases remaining between them. This CDR3 region has 14 residues. CDR1 is GTSNPN, CDR2 SVGIG, per germline (reference sequence). The CDR3 loop is CAWSVGRENSPLHF. As DNA, the CDR3 is TGTGCCTGGAGTGTTGGCAGGGAAAATTCACCCCTCCACTTT.

This chain connects TRBV5-5 to TRBJ2-3; D not certain. The V gene's germline CDR1 is SGHKS and CDR2 YYEKEE (reference sequence). The V and J ends lost 4 bases and 1 base respectively, with 7 bases between them. The CDR3 extends over 13 amino acids. In DNA form, the CDR3 reads TGTGCCAGCAGCCCAAGTGGCACAGATACGCAGTATTTT. Translated, it gives CASSPSGTDTQYF.

This clone was picked up one time. The rearrangement uses TRBV10-2 and TRBJ2-2, with TRBD2 identical over 11 bases. Trimming took 4 bases from V and 8 from J; bases not matched to a gene: 6. The CDR3 is 15 residues long. Germline values: CDR1 WSHSY, CDR2 SAAADI. CDR3: CASSALAGGPGELFF. The DNA for the CDR3 is TGCGCCAGCAGTGCCCTAGCGGGGGGTCCTGGGGAGCTGTTTTTT.

The rearrangement uses TRBV4-3 and TRBJ2-3, with a possible D match to TRBD2 (6 bases). The CDR3 sequence is 17 residues long. The V end lost 0 bases, the J end lost 2 bases, and 15 bases lay between the germline ends. The V gene's germline CDR1 is LGHNA and CDR2 YSLEER. The CDR3 nucleotides read TGCGCCAGCAGCCAAGAAGGATTGGGGACTGTCACAGATACGCAGTATTTT. Protein: CASSQEGLGTVTDTQYF.

The chain is built from TRBV4-1 and TRBJ2-1; TRBD2 aligns across 14 bases. V was pared by 3 bases and J by 1 base, with 2 bases of the junction left unmatched. Germline CDR1 reads MGHRA; CDR2 reads YSYEKL. The CDR3 runs 17 residues. The CDR3 bases are TGCGCCAGCAGCCATGGACTAGCGGGAGGATCCTACAATGAGCAGTTCTTC. Its protein is CASSHGLAGGSYNEQFF.

With regard to this clone: At the DNA level, this CDR3 is encoded by other sequences in the same sample as well. V and J are TRBV5-1 and TRBJ1-5, with D maybe TRBD1 (5 bases). V gave up 0 bases and J gave up 7 bases, with 11 bases separating them. CDR3 length equals 14 residues. The germline V gene encodes CDR1 SGHRS and CDR2 YFSETQ. CDR3 DNA: TGCGCCAGCAGCTTGGGGGGGTTTGGGCAGCCCCAGCATTTT. This sequence encodes CASSLGGFGQPQHF.

The rearrangement uses TRBV5-4 and TRBJ2-2, with a possible D match to TRBD1 (5 bases). CDR1 SGHNT and CDR2 YYREEE come from the germline V gene (reference sequence). This CDR3 spans 15 amino acids. Between the trimmed V and J ends, which lost 1 base and 2 bases, there was a span of 9 bases. CDR3 amino acids: CASSLKQVNTGELFF. DNA for the CDR3: TGTGCCAGCAGCTTGAAACAGGTTAACACCGGGGAGCTGTTTTTT.

The CDR3 loop reads CASSQFTGPGLRSPLHF. The CDR3 DNA reads as TGCGCCAGCAGCCAATTTACAGGGCCGGGGTTGAGATCACCCCTCCACTTT. The chain links TRBV4-1 to TRBJ1-6, with a tentative D call TRBD1 (6 bases). The germline V and J ends were trimmed by 2 bases and 10 bases, with 21 bases remaining between them. This CDR3 is built from 17 residues. CDR1 is MGHRA, CDR2 YSYEKL, per germline.

The chain couples TRBV18 to TRBJ2-3; 9 bases map to TRBD1. The CDR3 is 14 amino acids. Losses at the gene ends were 3 bases for V and 6 bases for J; bases not matched to a gene: 4. Germline CDR1 KGHSH, CDR2 LQKENI. In nucleotides, the CDR3 is TGTGCCAGCTCACCGGGACAGGGCTCCGATACGCAGTATTTT. Protein sequence: CASSPGQGSDTQYF.

The CDR3 region is CASSRGFQENTIYF. DNA of the CDR3: TGTGCCAGCAGCAGGGGGTTTCAGGAAAACACCATATATTTT. The J gene is TRBJ1-3, the V gene TRBV7-2, with a possible D match to TRBD1 (6 bases). Germline lookup yields CDR1 SGHTA and CDR2 FQGNSA. Trimming took 5 bases from V and 6 from J, leaving 14 bases between them. The CDR3 runs to 14 residues.

This clone occurred once. This chain links TRBV5-6 with TRBJ1-3; D perhaps matches TRBD1 (6 bases). Trimming took off 2 bases at V and 4 bases at J, with 7 bases between the two ends. Germline loops: CDR1 SGHDT, CDR2 YYEEEE. This CDR3 is 13 amino acids long. CDR3 sequence: CASSFGQGNTIYF. Written as DNA, the CDR3 is TGTGCCAGCAGCTTCGGACAGGGAAACACCATATATTTT. Supplemented by reference TRBV5-6 and TRBJ1-3, the full variable domain reads DAGVTQSPTHLIKTRGQQVTLRCSPKSGHDTVSWYQQALGQGPQFIFQYYEEEERQRGNFPDRFSGHQFPNYSSELNVNALLLGDSALYLCASSFGQGNTIYFGEGSWLTVV.

The rearrangement links TRBV5-1 to TRBJ2-7, with 14 bases fitting TRBD2. The V segment lost 4 bases and the J segment 6 bases; nucleotides outside the gene matches: 9. The length of the CDR3 is 16 residues. Per germline, CDR1 SGHRS and CDR2 YFSETQ. CDR3 in amino acids: CASSPGTSGRGSEQYF. The CDR3 DNA follows: TGCGCCAGCAGCCCCGGGACTAGCGGGAGAGGGTCCGAGCAGTACTTC.

CDR3 coding DNA: TGTGCCAGCAGTACAGTTGTCGCTGGAAACACCATATATTTT. Protein sequence: CASSTVVAGNTIYF. The gene calls are TRBV9 and TRBJ1-3; D gene uncertain. The germline V and J ends were trimmed by 5 bases and 2 bases, with 11 bases remaining between them. Looked up from germline, CDR1 is SGDLS and CDR2 is YYNGEE. The CDR3 has 14 amino acids. The full variable domain, with the rest looked up from reference TRBV9 and TRBJ1-3, is DSGVTQTPKHLITATGQRVTLRCSPRSGDLSVYWYQQSLDQGLQFLIQYYNGEERAKGNILERFSAQQFPDLHSELNLSSLELGDSALYFCASSTVVAGNTIYFGEGSWLTVV.

The chain has TRBV9 and TRBJ2-2; no clear D. Germline values: CDR1 SGDLS, CDR2 YYNGEE. The ends were cut back, 3 bases at V and 3 bases at J, with 12 bases in the middle. There are 15 residues in the CDR3. In DNA, the CDR3 is TGTGCCAGCAGCGCCTGGGGTACAGACACCGGGGAGCTGTTTTTT. Its protein product is CASSAWGTDTGELFF.